These T cell receptor beta chains were read from a single sample in a study of a mutant IDH1 vaccine in newly diagnosed glioma. No antigens are known for them. Sequencing used immunoSEQ multiplex PCR; TCRdb keeps in-frame clones, though not all of them. In the table there are 38,000 or so clones, just over 90% of which are singletons. Sequences were derived from PBMCs, sampled from a glioma patient whose treatment included an IDH1 peptide vaccine. All receptors derive from a man aged 50-59 years with glioma. CDR3s include the opening cysteine and the closing phenylalanine or tryptophan. D genes are given only for firm matches. Not every row has a clone size; where given, it reads once, few, many or a size class.

clone_size: .
j_call: TRBJ2-7
d_call: TRBD1
v_call: TRBV29-1
cdr3_aa: CSVGQGGGYEQYF
cdr3_nt: TGCAGCGTAGGACAGGGCGGAGGGTACGAGCAGTACTTC

clone_size: .
j_call: TRBJ2-6
d_call: TRBD1
v_call: TRBV19
cdr3_aa: CASSIGDRSGANVLTF
cdr3_nt: TGTGCCAGTAGTATAGGGGACAGATCTGGGGCCAACGTCCTGACTTTC

clone_size: .
j_call: TRBJ2-7
d_call: .
v_call: TRBV19
cdr3_aa: CASSIPGVSYEQYF
cdr3_nt: TGTGCCAGTAGTATACCAGGCGTGTCCTACGAGCAGTACTTC

clone_size: .
j_call: TRBJ2-7
d_call: .
v_call: TRBV5-1
cdr3_aa: CASSLPGSRAYEQYF
cdr3_nt: TGCGCCAGCAGCTTGCCGGGCTCAAGAGCCTACGAGCAGTACTTC

clone_size: .
j_call: TRBJ1-3
d_call: .
v_call: TRBV29-1
cdr3_aa: CSVAGGLGNTIYF
cdr3_nt: TGCAGCGTTGCCGGGGGACTTGGAAACACCATATATTTT

clone_size: .
j_call: TRBJ2-7
d_call: TRBD2
v_call: TRBV4-1
cdr3_aa: CASSHQLAGDREQYF
cdr3_nt: TGCGCCAGCAGCCATCAACTAGCGGGAGATCGGGAGCAGTACTTC

clone_size: .
j_call: TRBJ2-2
d_call: TRBD1
v_call: TRBV28
cdr3_aa: CASSWDRVVTGELFF
cdr3_nt: TGTGCCAGCAGTTGGGACAGGGTCGTTACCGGGGAGCTGTTTTTT

clone_size: .
j_call: TRBJ1-1
d_call: TRBD1
v_call: TRBV19
cdr3_aa: CASSRRQGGTEAFF
cdr3_nt: TGTGCCAGTAGTAGGAGACAGGGTGGCACTGAAGCTTTCTTT

clone_size: .
j_call: TRBJ1-2
d_call: .
v_call: TRBV6-5
cdr3_aa: CASSLEPSGLEGYTF
cdr3_nt: TGTGCCAGCAGCCTCGAACCTTCGGGTCTCGAGGGCTACACCTTC

clone_size: .
j_call: TRBJ1-2
d_call: .
v_call: TRBV28
cdr3_aa: CASSRGGTGFLYTF
cdr3_nt: TGTGCCAGCAGTCGGGGGGGGACCGGTTTTCTCTACACCTTC

clone_size: once
j_call: TRBJ2-6
d_call: .
v_call: TRBV9
cdr3_aa: CASSVAGWESYRVLLSGANVLTF
cdr3_nt: TGTGCCAGCAGCGTAGCAGGTTGGGAGTCATACAGGGTGCTTTTGTCTGGGGCCAACGTCCTGACTTTC

clone_size: .
j_call: TRBJ1-1
d_call: TRBD1
v_call: TRBV7-2
cdr3_aa: CASSFGQGRNTEAFF
cdr3_nt: TGTGCCAGCAGCTTTGGACAGGGGAGGAACACTGAAGCTTTCTTT

clone_size: .
j_call: TRBJ2-1
d_call: TRBD2
v_call: TRBV27
cdr3_aa: CASSGAGGLGNEQFF
cdr3_nt: TGTGCCAGCAGTGGAGCGGGAGGTCTCGGCAATGAGCAGTTCTTC

clone_size: .
j_call: TRBJ1-2
d_call: TRBD1
v_call: TRBV4-2
cdr3_aa: CASSSRQGDYGYTF
cdr3_nt: TGTGCCAGCAGCTCTCGACAGGGGGACTATGGCTACACCTTC

clone_size: .
j_call: TRBJ2-2
d_call: .
v_call: TRBV19
cdr3_aa: CASSITTTTGELFF
cdr3_nt: TGTGCCAGTAGTATAACGACAACTACCGGGGAGCTGTTTTTT

clone_size: .
j_call: TRBJ1-5
d_call: .
v_call: TRBV2
cdr3_aa: CASTSQGSNQPQHF
cdr3_nt: TGTGCCAGCACCTCCCAGGGTAGCAATCAGCCCCAGCATTTT

clone_size: .
j_call: TRBJ1-2
d_call: .
v_call: TRBV5-6
cdr3_aa: CASRGWANYGYTF
cdr3_nt: TGTGCCAGCAGGGGATGGGCTAACTATGGCTACACCTTC

clone_size: .
j_call: TRBJ1-5
d_call: TRBD1
v_call: TRBV6-6
cdr3_aa: CASTQTGSQPQHF
cdr3_nt: TGTGCCAGCACCCAGACAGGGAGTCAGCCCCAGCATTTT

clone_size: .
j_call: TRBJ1-2
d_call: TRBD1
v_call: TRBV5-6
cdr3_aa: CASSFSDRARGYTF
cdr3_nt: TGTGCCAGCAGCTTCAGTGACAGGGCGCGTGGCTACACCTTC

clone_size: .
j_call: TRBJ1-1
d_call: .
v_call: TRBV6-5
cdr3_aa: CASSSSGREAFF
cdr3_nt: TGTGCCAGCAGTTCATCCGGACGGGAAGCTTTCTTT

clone_size: .
j_call: TRBJ2-7
d_call: .
v_call: TRBV30
cdr3_aa: CALKDVVSSYEQYF
cdr3_nt: TGTGCCTTAAAGGACGTGGTTAGCTCCTACGAGCAGTACTTC

clone_size: .
j_call: TRBJ2-7
d_call: TRBD2
v_call: TRBV10-3
cdr3_aa: CAISDGTSGSGEEQYF
cdr3_nt: TGTGCCATCAGTGACGGGACTAGCGGGAGTGGGGAGGAGCAGTACTTC

clone_size: .
j_call: TRBJ1-5
d_call: .
v_call: TRBV21-1
cdr3_aa: CASSNSDRANQPQHF
cdr3_nt: TGTGCCAGCAGCAACTCCGACAGGGCCAATCAGCCCCAGCATTTT

clone_size: .
j_call: TRBJ1-5
d_call: .
v_call: TRBV6-1
cdr3_aa: CASSGLDSEPQHF
cdr3_nt: TGTGCCAGCAGTGGCCTGGACTCGGAGCCCCAGCATTTT

clone_size: .
j_call: TRBJ2-3
d_call: .
v_call: TRBV14
cdr3_aa: CASSQYRDSTDTQYF
cdr3_nt: TGTGCCAGCAGCCAATACAGGGACAGCACAGATACGCAGTATTTT

clone_size: .
j_call: TRBJ1-2
d_call: .
v_call: TRBV18
cdr3_aa: CASSPASGDGYTF
cdr3_nt: TGTGCCAGCTCACCAGCCTCAGGGGATGGCTACACCTTC

clone_size: .
j_call: TRBJ1-1
d_call: .
v_call: TRBV6-6
cdr3_aa: CASSPLGGVTEAFF
cdr3_nt: TGTGCCAGCAGTCCCTTGGGGGGGGTCACTGAAGCTTTCTTT

clone_size: .
j_call: TRBJ2-5
d_call: TRBD1
v_call: TRBV9
cdr3_aa: CASSVGVGTGFQETQYF
cdr3_nt: TGTGCCAGCAGCGTAGGAGTCGGGACAGGGTTTCAAGAGACCCAGTACTTC

clone_size: .
j_call: TRBJ1-2
d_call: .
v_call: TRBV5-1
cdr3_aa: CASSPEGDYGYTF
cdr3_nt: TGCGCCAGCAGCCCCGAGGGCGACTATGGCTACACCTTC

clone_size: .
j_call: TRBJ1-4
d_call: TRBD1
v_call: TRBV19
cdr3_aa: CASSPDRGGEKLFF
cdr3_nt: TGTGCCAGTAGTCCGGACAGGGGAGGTGAAAAACTGTTTTTT

clone_size: .
j_call: TRBJ2-3
d_call: TRBD2
v_call: TRBV6-4
cdr3_aa: CAYAVAGGPGTDTQYF
cdr3_nt: TGTGCCTATGCGGTGGCGGGAGGGCCGGGGACAGATACGCAGTATTTT

clone_size: .
j_call: TRBJ2-1
d_call: .
v_call: TRBV29-1
cdr3_aa: CSVVMGGSYNEQFF
cdr3_nt: TGCAGCGTTGTAATGGGGGGCTCGTACAATGAGCAGTTCTTC

clone_size: .
j_call: TRBJ2-7
d_call: TRBD2
v_call: TRBV2
cdr3_aa: CASKLAGAYEQYF
cdr3_nt: TGTGCCAGCAAACTAGCGGGGGCCTACGAGCAGTACTTC

clone_size: few
j_call: TRBJ1-4
d_call: .
v_call: TRBV7-9
cdr3_aa: CASSKRSDFKLFF
cdr3_nt: TGTGCCAGCAGCAAGAGATCCGACTTTAAGCTGTTTTTT

clone_size: .
j_call: TRBJ2-4
d_call: TRBD1
v_call: TRBV6-5
cdr3_aa: CASSYPGQDGNIQYF
cdr3_nt: TGTGCCAGCAGTTACCCGGGACAGGATGGGAACATTCAGTACTTC

clone_size: .
j_call: TRBJ1-5
d_call: .
v_call: TRBV25-1
cdr3_aa: CASKAGLNQPQHF
cdr3_nt: TGTGCCAGCAAGGCAGGGCTCAATCAGCCCCAGCATTTT

clone_size: .
j_call: TRBJ2-3
d_call: TRBD2
v_call: TRBV2
cdr3_aa: CASKGREVTDTQYF
cdr3_nt: TGTGCCAGCAAGGGGCGGGAGGTCACAGATACGCAGTATTTT

clone_size: .
j_call: TRBJ2-5
d_call: .
v_call: TRBV7-9
cdr3_aa: CASSTVDSRQETQYF
cdr3_nt: TGTGCCAGCAGCACAGTGGACAGTCGGCAAGAGACCCAGTACTTC

clone_size: .
j_call: TRBJ2-3
d_call: .
v_call: TRBV9
cdr3_aa: CASSVENSGTDTQYF
cdr3_nt: TGTGCCAGCAGCGTAGAGAATAGCGGCACAGATACGCAGTATTTT

clone_size: .
j_call: TRBJ2-7
d_call: .
v_call: TRBV2
cdr3_aa: CASKRVTYEQYF
cdr3_nt: TGTGCCAGTAAAAGGGTCACCTACGAGCAGTACTTC

clone_size: .
j_call: TRBJ1-1
d_call: .
v_call: TRBV2
cdr3_aa: CASRLRAVNTEAFF
cdr3_nt: TGTGCCAGCAGATTAAGGGCAGTGAACACTGAAGCTTTCTTT

clone_size: few
j_call: TRBJ1-2
d_call: .
v_call: TRBV5-1
cdr3_aa: CASSLEDSLFGYTF
cdr3_nt: TGCGCCAGCAGCTTGGAGGACTCCCTTTTTGGCTACACCTTC

clone_size: .
j_call: TRBJ2-5
d_call: .
v_call: TRBV7-2
cdr3_aa: CASSLGLRETQYF
cdr3_nt: TGTGCCAGCAGCTTAGGACTCAGGGAGACCCAGTACTTC

clone_size: .
j_call: TRBJ1-1
d_call: TRBD1
v_call: TRBV20-1
cdr3_aa: CSARLTGATFF
cdr3_nt: TGCAGTGCTAGATTGACAGGGGCGACTTTCTTT

clone_size: .
j_call: TRBJ1-1
d_call: .
v_call: TRBV11-1
cdr3_aa: CASSSDRKLLAFF
cdr3_nt: TGTGCCAGCAGCTCAGACAGAAAATTGTTAGCTTTCTTT

clone_size: once
j_call: TRBJ1-3
d_call: .
v_call: TRBV18
cdr3_aa: CASSPLAWEGNTIYF
cdr3_nt: TGTGCCAGCTCACCATTGGCTTGGGAAGGAAACACCATATATTTT